This passage covers 13 T cell receptor beta chains from one sample sequenced in a study of blood T cell repertoires in COVID-19. This table comes from immunoSEQ multiplex PCR, and its TCRdb copy is limited to in-frame clones, with some not included. Of some 230,000 clones listed, roughly 80% are singletons. The material sequenced was PBMCs or T cells enriched from blood (not recorded which). The receptors originated from a woman in her forties with acute COVID-19.

The rearrangement links TRBV29-1 to TRBJ2-1, with 8 bases matching TRBD1. Germline values: CDR1 SQVTM, CDR2 ANQGSEA. The CDR3 contains 13 residues. After removal of 4 bases from V and 12 bases from J, the junction contained 11 bases not matched to a gene. CDR3 in amino acids: CSVGTGGLGWQFF. The CDR3 DNA sequence: TGCAGCGTTGGAACAGGGGGTTTGGGGTGGCAGTTCTTC.

The genes are TRBV19 and TRBJ1-5; the D gene is possibly TRBD1 (6 bases). With 1 base removed from V and 0 bases from J, the gap between germline ends came to 19 bases. Germline-derived CDR1 and CDR2 are LNHDA and SQIVND (reference sequence). The CDR3 is 19 amino acids. Here the CDR3 DNA reads TGTGCCAGTAGTATAGTTCGGGCAGGGGCAAGGGGTAGCAATCAGCCCCAGCATTTT. The encoded protein is CASSIVRAGARGSNQPQHF.

The chain recombines TRBV24-1 with TRBJ2-7; 10 bases match TRBD2. The ends lost 5 bases at V and 5 bases at J; junction bases unmatched: 5. The CDR3 spans 14 residues. In germline, CDR1 is KGHDR, CDR2 SFDVKD. The CDR3 loop reads CATSGLAGANEQYF. The CDR3 coding sequence is TGTGCCACCAGTGGCCTAGCGGGAGCGAACGAGCAGTACTTC.

The V gene is TRBV18, the J gene TRBJ1-2; possibly TRBD1 for D (6 bases). The germline CDR1 and CDR2 sequences are KGHSH and LQKENI. This CDR3 has 14 amino acids. V lost 2 bases and J lost 6, with 13 bases in between. The CDR3 protein is CASSPVVTGDGYTF. CDR3 nucleotides: TGTGCCAGCTCACCAGTTGTGACAGGAGATGGCTACACCTTC.

The chain joins TRBV3-1 (or the pseudogene TRBV3-2) to TRBJ2-3; a possible D gene is TRBD1 (5 bases). V gave up 3 bases and J gave up 0 bases, with 13 bases separating them. This CDR3 comprises 16 residues. CDR1 and CDR2 from the germline V gene are LGHDT and YNNKEL (reference sequence). The CDR3 DNA reads as TGTGCCAGCAGCCAGAGACAGACCCCAAGCACAGATACGCAGTATTTT. Translation: CASSQRQTPSTDTQYF.

V is TRBV2 and J is TRBJ1-1; D is undetermined. The V end was cut by 2 bases, the J end by 1 base, with 11 bases between. Germline CDR1 and CDR2: SNHLY and FYNNEI. The CDR3 extends over 15 amino acids. CDR3 bases: TGTGCCAGCAGTGAACCCGGGCGGGAGAACACTGAAGCTTTCTTT. The encoded protein is CASSEPGRENTEAFF.

The rearrangement joins TRBV27 to TRBJ2-7, with 9 bases fitting TRBD2. Germline V lookup: CDR1 MNHEY, CDR2 SMNVEV (reference sequence). V was pared by 2 bases and J by 2 bases, with 1 base of the junction left unmatched. CDR3 length: 14 amino acids. The CDR3 DNA sequence: TGTGCCAGCAGTTTAGGCGGGAGGGCCTACGAGCAGTACTTC. This sequence encodes CASSLGGRAYEQYF.

The J gene is TRBJ1-1, the V gene TRBV30, with D maybe TRBD1 (6 bases). V was cut by 5 bases and J by 11 bases, with 27 bases left in between. The CDR3 has 15 amino acids. Germline assignment: CDR1 GTSNPN and CDR2 SVGIG (reference sequence). Here the CDR3 reads CAWDWGNNREHGAFF. The DNA for the CDR3 is TGTGCCTGGGATTGGGGAAATAACAGGGAACATGGGGCTTTCTTT.

V gene TRBV5-6 combines with J gene TRBJ2-5; no firm D call. The CDR3 contains 15 residues. CDR1 is SGHDT and CDR2 is YYEEEE in the germline V gene. Deletions cut 0 bases from V and 5 bases from J, with 14 bases between. The CDR3 loop is CASSLASYGSETQYF. In DNA form, the CDR3 reads TGTGCCAGCAGCTTGGCCTCATACGGGTCCGAGACCCAGTACTTC.

Only one count was recorded for this clone. The genes are TRBV10-3 and TRBJ1-1; TRBD1 is a possible D gene (6 bases). Trimming stripped 4 bases from V and 5 bases from J, with 14 bases between. Per the germline V gene, CDR1 is ENHRY and CDR2 is SYGVKD. The CDR3 has 14 amino acids. Here the CDR3 DNA reads TGTGCCATCAGTGTAAGGGGAGGGGGGACTGAAGCTTTCTTT. Translated: CAISVRGGGTEAFF.

A few counts support this clone. This rearrangement joins TRBV28 to TRBJ1-4, with 12 bases lining up with TRBD1. CDR3 length equals 16 residues. Germline V lookup: CDR1 MDHEN, CDR2 SYDVKM. V lost 5 bases to trimming and J lost 8 bases; unmatched junction nucleotides: 9. The CDR3 loop reads CASSLTAGTGGEKLFF. CDR3 DNA sequence: TGTGCCAGCAGTCTTACCGCCGGGACAGGGGGCGAAAAACTGTTTTTT. The full variable domain, its missing parts supplied by reference TRBV28 and TRBJ1-4, is DVKVTQSSRYLVKRTGEKVFLECVQDMDHENMFWYRQDPGLGLRLIYFSYDVKMKEKGDIPEGYSVSREKKERFSLILESASTNQTSMYLCASSLTAGTGGEKLFFGSGTQLSVL.

This chain connects TRBV6-5 to TRBJ1-6, with TRBD1 matching 7 bases. The V and J ends lost 7 bases and 8 bases, in that order; junction bases with no gene match: 8. This CDR3 spans 14 amino acids. The germline gives CDR1 MNHEY, CDR2 SVGAGI. This chain's CDR3 is CASKDDRVDSPLHF. CDR3 sequence (DNA): TGTGCCAGCAAGGACGACAGGGTGGATTCACCCCTCCACTTT.

J is TRBJ1-1 and V is TRBV14; the D gene is possibly TRBD1 (6 bases). V shed 6 bases and J shed 2 bases, with 10 bases lying between them. This CDR3 spans 13 amino acids. Germline V gene data show CDR1 as SGHDN and CDR2 as FVKESK. CDR3 in amino acids: CASSWGRNTEAFF. CDR3 nucleotides: TGTGCCAGCAGTTGGGGGCGAAACACTGAAGCTTTCTTT.